Following are 10 T cell receptor beta chains from one sample sequenced in a study of T cell changes during pregnancy in multiple sclerosis. Data came from immunoSEQ multiplex PCR; TCRdb stores just in-frame clones and leaves some out. The data hold tens of thousands of clones, with 92% observed a single time. Material: CD4+ T cells from peripheral blood mononuclear cells, obtained in the second trimester of pregnancy. These receptors were taken from a female donor with multiple sclerosis, enrolled in a pregnancy study.

The chain uses TRBV5-4 and TRBJ2-1, with TRBD2 matching 10 bases. Trimming cost V 4 bases and J 3 bases; bases outside gene matches: 7. Germline V gene lookup returns CDR1 SGHNT and CDR2 YYREEE (reference sequence). CDR3 length: 16 amino acids. The CDR3 region is CASSPGLAAVYNEQFF. DNA of the CDR3: TGTGCCAGCAGCCCAGGACTAGCGGCAGTCTACAATGAGCAGTTCTTC.

The chain is built from TRBV28 and TRBJ2-7, with a tentative D call TRBD2 (5 bases). Germline assignment: CDR1 MDHEN and CDR2 SYDVKM. The length of the CDR3 is 12 residues. V lost 10 bases and J 3 bases, leaving 13 bases between the germline ends. The CDR3 reads CAITDGLYEQYF. The CDR3 nucleotides read TGTGCCATTACGGACGGACTCTACGAGCAGTACTTC.

This chain connects TRBV6-5 to TRBJ1-1, with D possibly TRBD1 on 5 matching bases. Germline V gene sequence: CDR1 MNHEY, CDR2 SVGAGI. V was clipped by 6 bases and J by 6 bases, with 17 bases between them. This CDR3 comprises 14 residues. The CDR3 sequence is CASSRDGVVAEAFF. The CDR3 bases are TGTGCCAGCAGCAGGGATGGGGTGGTGGCTGAAGCTTTCTTT.

The chain recombines TRBV19 with TRBJ1-6, with 9 nucleotides matching TRBD1. CDR1 is LNHDA and CDR2 is SQIVND in the germline V gene (reference sequence). The CDR3 runs 13 residues. V shed 5 bases, J shed 14 bases, and the junction held 7 bases outside the gene matches. The CDR3 DNA reads TGTGCCAGTAGTCCCCGGGACAGGGTCACCCTCCACTTT. Translation gives CASSPRDRVTLHF. Full variable domain (outside the CDR3, taken from reference TRBV19 and TRBJ1-6): DGGITQSPKYLFRKEGQNVTLSCEQNLNHDAMYWYRQDPGQGLRLIYYSQIVNDFQKGDIAEGYSVSREKKESFPLTVTSAQKNPTAFYLCASSPRDRVTLHFGNGTRLTVT.

This rearrangement joins TRBV30 to TRBJ2-1, with TRBD1 identical over 10 bases. Germline lookup yields CDR1 GTSNPN and CDR2 SVGIG (reference sequence). V was pared by 2 bases and J by 7 bases, with 2 bases of the junction left unmatched. The CDR3 length is 13 residues. CDR3 sequence: CAWSRGQGNEQFF. CDR3 nucleotide sequence: TGTGCCTGGAGTAGGGGACAGGGGAATGAGCAGTTCTTC.

DNA for the CDR3: TGTGCCAGCAGCCCCGCCCGAGGTCAAGATACGCAGTATTTT. It yields the protein CASSPARGQDTQYF. The V gene is TRBV7-3, the J gene TRBJ2-3; D not certain. The CDR3 has 14 residues. The V gene lost 5 bases and the J gene lost 5 bases, with 14 bases spanning the gap. Looked up from germline, CDR1 is SGHTA and CDR2 is FQGTGA.

The chain links TRBV28 to TRBJ1-1, with 9 bases fitting TRBD1. The CDR3 has 15 amino acids. V gave up 5 bases and J gave up 0 bases; unmatched junction bases: 4. Germline V lookup: CDR1 MDHEN, CDR2 SYDVKM. The CDR3 reads CASSRGQGLNTEAFF. The DNA for the CDR3 is TGTGCCAGCAGTAGGGGACAGGGCCTGAACACTGAAGCTTTCTTT.

This chain uses TRBV5-1 with TRBJ2-3; 8 bases align to TRBD1. The CDR3 runs 17 residues. In germline, CDR1 is SGHRS, CDR2 YFSETQ. Losses at the gene ends were 3 bases for V and 0 bases for J; bases not matched to a gene: 9. The CDR3 loop reads CASSSQLDRASTDTQYF. Written as DNA, the CDR3 is TGCGCCAGCAGCTCGCAGCTGGACAGGGCTAGCACAGATACGCAGTATTTT. The variable domain in full, with the rest retrieved from reference TRBV5-1 and TRBJ2-3, is KAGVTQTPRYLIKTRGQQVTLSCSPISGHRSVSWYQQTPGQGLQFLFEYFSETQRNKGNFPGRFSGRQFSNSRSEMNVSTLELGDSALYLCASSSQLDRASTDTQYFGPGTRLTVL.

The V call is TRBV7-9, the J call TRBJ2-1, with TRBD2 matching over 12 bases. The CDR3 spans 14 residues. The V segment lost 4 bases and the J segment 11 bases; nucleotides outside the gene matches: 6. The germline gives CDR1 SEHNR, CDR2 FQNEAQ (reference sequence). The CDR3 loop is CASSSRTSGDKQFF. CDR3 coding DNA: TGTGCCAGCAGCTCTAGGACTAGCGGGGATAAGCAGTTCTTC.

This CDR3 reads CASRQTSWAGSDTQYF. The CDR3 DNA reads TGTGCCAGCAGACAGACTAGCTGGGCTGGGTCAGATACGCAGTATTTT. The rearrangement links TRBV5-8 to TRBJ2-3, with 7 bases fitting TRBD2. Per the germline V gene, CDR1 is SGHTS and CDR2 is YDEGEE. The CDR3 loop spans 16 amino acids. V was clipped by 5 bases and J by 4 bases; unmatched bases: 13.